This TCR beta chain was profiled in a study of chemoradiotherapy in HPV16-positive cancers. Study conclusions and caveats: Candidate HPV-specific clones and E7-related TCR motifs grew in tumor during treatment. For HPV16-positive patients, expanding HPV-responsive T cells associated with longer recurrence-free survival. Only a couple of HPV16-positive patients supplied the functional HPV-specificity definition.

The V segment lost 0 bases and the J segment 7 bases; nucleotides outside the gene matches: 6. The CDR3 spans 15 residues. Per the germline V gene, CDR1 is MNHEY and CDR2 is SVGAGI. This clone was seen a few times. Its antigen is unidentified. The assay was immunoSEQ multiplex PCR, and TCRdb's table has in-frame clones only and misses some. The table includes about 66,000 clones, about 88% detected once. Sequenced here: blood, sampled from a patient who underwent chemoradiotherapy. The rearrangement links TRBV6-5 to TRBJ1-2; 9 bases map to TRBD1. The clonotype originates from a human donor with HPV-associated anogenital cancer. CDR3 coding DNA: TGTGCCAGCAGTTACTCGGGACAGGGAAAAAGTGGCTACACCTTC. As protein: CASSYSGQGKSGYTF.